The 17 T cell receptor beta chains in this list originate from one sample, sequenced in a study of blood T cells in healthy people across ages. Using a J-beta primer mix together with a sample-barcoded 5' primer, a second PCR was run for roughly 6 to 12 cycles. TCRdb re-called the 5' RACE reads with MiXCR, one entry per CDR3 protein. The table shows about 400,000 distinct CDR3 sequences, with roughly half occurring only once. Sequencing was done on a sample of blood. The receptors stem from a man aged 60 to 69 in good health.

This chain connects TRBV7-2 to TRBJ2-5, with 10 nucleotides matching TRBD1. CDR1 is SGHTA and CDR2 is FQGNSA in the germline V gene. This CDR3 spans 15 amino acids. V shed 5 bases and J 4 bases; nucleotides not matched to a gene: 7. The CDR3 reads CASSPGTGERETQYF. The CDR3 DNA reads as TGTGCCAGCAGCCCCGGGACAGGGGAGAGAGAGACCCAGTACTTC.

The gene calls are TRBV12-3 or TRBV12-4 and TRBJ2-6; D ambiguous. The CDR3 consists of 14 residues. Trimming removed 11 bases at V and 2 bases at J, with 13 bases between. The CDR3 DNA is TGTGCCGTGGGAAAATTGGCTGGGGCCAACGTCCTGACTTTC. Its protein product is CAVGKLAGANVLTF.

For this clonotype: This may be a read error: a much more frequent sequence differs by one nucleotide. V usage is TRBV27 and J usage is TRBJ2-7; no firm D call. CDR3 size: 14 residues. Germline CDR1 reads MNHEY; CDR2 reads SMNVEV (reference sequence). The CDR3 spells CASSPQVLSDEQYF. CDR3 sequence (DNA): TGTGCCAGCAGTCCTCAAGTCCTCTCCGACGAGCAGTACTTC.

In DNA form, the CDR3 reads TGTGCCAGCAGCCCCAGCGGGAGGTTGTACGAGCAGTACTTC. It specifies CASSPSGRLYEQYF. This chain joins TRBV28 and TRBJ2-7, with TRBD2 identical over 9 bases. Germline V gene lookup returns CDR1 MDHEN and CDR2 SYDVKM. The V segment lost 6 bases and the J segment 4 bases; nucleotides outside the gene matches: 7. The CDR3 runs 14 residues. Complete variable domain (other parts from reference TRBV28 and TRBJ2-7): DVKVTQSSRYLVKRTGEKVFLECVQDMDHENMFWYRQDPGLGLRLIYFSYDVKMKEKGDIPEGYSVSREKKERFSLILESASTNQTSMYLCASSPSGRLYEQYFGPGTRLTVT.

This CDR3 is CASSTRDQPPGTQYF. The CDR3 bases are TGTGCCAGCAGCACGCGCGACCAGCCCCCGGGGACCCAGTACTTC. The J gene is TRBJ2-5, the V gene TRBV11-1, with D unclear. Trimming cost V 5 bases and J 7 bases, with 20 bases left between them. There are 15 residues in the CDR3. Germline V gene lookup returns CDR1 SGHAT and CDR2 FQDESV (reference sequence).

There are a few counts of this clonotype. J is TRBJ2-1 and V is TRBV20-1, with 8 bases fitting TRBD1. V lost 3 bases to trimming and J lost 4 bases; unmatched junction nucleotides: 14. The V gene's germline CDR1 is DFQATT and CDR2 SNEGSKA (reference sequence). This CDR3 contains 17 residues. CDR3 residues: CSASLLARDRYYNEQFF. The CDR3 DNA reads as TGCAGTGCTAGCCTCCTAGCGCGGGACAGGTATTACAATGAGCAGTTCTTC.

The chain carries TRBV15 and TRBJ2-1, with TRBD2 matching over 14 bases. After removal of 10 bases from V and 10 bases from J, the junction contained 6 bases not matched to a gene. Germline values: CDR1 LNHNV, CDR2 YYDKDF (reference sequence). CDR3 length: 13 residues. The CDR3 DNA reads TGTGCCAGCGGGACTAGCGGGGGAGAAGAGCAGTTCTTC. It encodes CASGTSGGEEQFF.

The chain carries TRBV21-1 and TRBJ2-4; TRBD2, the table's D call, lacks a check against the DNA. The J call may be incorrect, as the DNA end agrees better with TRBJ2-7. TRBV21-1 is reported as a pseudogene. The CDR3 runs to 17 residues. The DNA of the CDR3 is TGTGCCAGCAGCACAAGACTCAGGGGTCCTCCCCCTTACGAGCAGTACTTC. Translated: CASSTRLRGPPPYEQYF.

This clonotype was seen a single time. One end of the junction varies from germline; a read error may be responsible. The CDR3 DNA sequence: TGCAGTGCTAGCCGGACAGGTACCAATCAGCCCCGGCATTTT. Translated, it gives CSASRTGTNQPRHF. The chain carries TRBV20-1 and TRBJ1-5; 7 bases map to TRBD1. The CDR3 contains 14 residues. CDR1 DFQATT and CDR2 SNEGSKA come from the germline V gene (reference sequence).

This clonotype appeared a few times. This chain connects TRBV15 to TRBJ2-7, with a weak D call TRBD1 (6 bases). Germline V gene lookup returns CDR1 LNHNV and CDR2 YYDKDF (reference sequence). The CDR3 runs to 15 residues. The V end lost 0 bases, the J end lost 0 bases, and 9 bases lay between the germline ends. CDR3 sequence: CATSRESGDSYEQYF. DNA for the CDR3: TGTGCCACCAGCAGAGAATCAGGGGACTCCTACGAGCAGTACTTC.

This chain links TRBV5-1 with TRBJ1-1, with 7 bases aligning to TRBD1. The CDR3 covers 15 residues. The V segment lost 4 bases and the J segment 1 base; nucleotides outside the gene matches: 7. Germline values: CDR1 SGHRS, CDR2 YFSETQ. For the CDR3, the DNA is TGCGCCAGCAGCCCCGCTGACAGGGCGAACACTGAAGCTTTCTTT. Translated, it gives CASSPADRANTEAFF.

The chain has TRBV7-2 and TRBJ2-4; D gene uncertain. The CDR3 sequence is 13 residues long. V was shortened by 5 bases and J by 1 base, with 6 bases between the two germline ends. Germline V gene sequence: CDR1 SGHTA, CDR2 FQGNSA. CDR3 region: CASSPRAKNIQYF. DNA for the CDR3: TGTGCCAGCAGCCCTAGGGCCAAAAACATTCAGTACTTC.

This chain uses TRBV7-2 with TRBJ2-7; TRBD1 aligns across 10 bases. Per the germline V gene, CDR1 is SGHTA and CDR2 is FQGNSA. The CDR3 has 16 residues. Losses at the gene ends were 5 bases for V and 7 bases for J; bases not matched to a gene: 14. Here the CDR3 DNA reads TGTGCCAGCAGCGACAGGGGGCGAATGTCCTACAATGAGCAGTACTTC. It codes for CASSDRGRMSYNEQYF.

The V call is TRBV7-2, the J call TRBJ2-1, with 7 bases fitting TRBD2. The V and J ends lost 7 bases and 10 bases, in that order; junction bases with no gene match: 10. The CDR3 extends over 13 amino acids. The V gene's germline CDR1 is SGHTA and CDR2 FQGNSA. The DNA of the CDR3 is TGTGCCAGCATCAAGGGCGGGAGAGGCGAGCAGTTCTTC. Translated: CASIKGGRGEQFF.

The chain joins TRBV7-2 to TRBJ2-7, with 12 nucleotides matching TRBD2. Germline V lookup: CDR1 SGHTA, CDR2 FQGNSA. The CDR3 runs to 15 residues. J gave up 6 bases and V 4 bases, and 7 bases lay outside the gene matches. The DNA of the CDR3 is TGTGCCAGCAGCTCACGACTAGCGGGAGAACGCGAGCAGTACTTC. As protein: CASSSRLAGEREQYF.

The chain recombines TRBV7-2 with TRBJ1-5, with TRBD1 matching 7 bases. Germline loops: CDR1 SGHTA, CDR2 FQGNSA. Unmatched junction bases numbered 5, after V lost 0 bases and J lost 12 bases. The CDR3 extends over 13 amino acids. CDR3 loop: CASSLAYRDSQHF. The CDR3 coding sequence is TGTGCCAGCAGCTTAGCGTACCGGGACAGCCAGCATTTT.

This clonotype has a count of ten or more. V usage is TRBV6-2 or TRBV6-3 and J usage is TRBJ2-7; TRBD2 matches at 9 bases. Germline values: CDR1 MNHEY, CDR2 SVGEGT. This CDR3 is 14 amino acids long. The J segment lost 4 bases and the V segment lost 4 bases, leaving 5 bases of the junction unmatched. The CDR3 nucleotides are TGTGCCAGCAGTTCGCCTAGCGGGACGTACGAGCAGTACTTC. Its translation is CASSSPSGTYEQYF.